The sequence of this T cell receptor (beta chain) was determined in a study of T-cell reconstitution after alpha-beta-depleted transplantation in children. Findings of the study overall: The study reportedly traced alpha-beta T cells about two months after transplant to several hundred expanded graft clones.

As regards this clonotype: Antigen: not known.

Unique molecular identifiers were used to barcode this TCRbeta library. One entry per CDR3 protein, called by TCRdb with MiXCR from the PCR reads. The sample comprises about 980,000 distinct CDR3 sequences, roughly 29% of which are singletons, and about 28% rests with the top ten. Per the germline V gene, CDR1 is DFQATT and CDR2 is SNEGSKA (reference sequence). J was trimmed by 2 bases and V by 5 bases; bases with no gene match: 3. The CDR3 is 12 amino acids. Sequencing was performed on PBMCs, mostly from graft donor cells, taken 360 days after TCRalphabeta/CD19-depleted stem cell transplant. This TCR was sampled from a boy younger than two who had a stem cell transplant for SCID, so the T cells may come from the graft donor. This chain links TRBV20-1 with TRBJ2-7, with 7 bases lining up with TRBD1. The CDR3 coding sequence is TGCAGTGCTCCGACAGGGACCTACGAGCAGTACTTC. Translation gives CSAPTGTYEQYF.